This T cell receptor (beta chain) appears in the sequencing data of a study of shared clonotypes between healthy human individuals. Study overall: Three plates were used per donor for CD4 naive, three for CD4 memory, two for CD8 naive and one for CD8 memory. General study findings and limits: Sorted-subset sequencing was shown by rarefaction to be incomplete despite large depth. Naive CD4 clonotypes overlapped across a few donors at around 5%.

In the study's own analysis: Junction-only sequences without quality scores were provided by ImmunoSEQ, so filtering was different. This table comes from immunoSEQ multiplex PCR, and its TCRdb copy is limited to in-frame clones, with some not included. V and J calls and clone size come straight from that table; D and trimming were deduced from the DNA. There are a few million clones in the sample; roughly 92% occur only once, and around 0.14% lies in the top ten. Germline CDR1 reads SGHTA; CDR2 reads FQGNSA. The CDR3 length is 14 residues. The V gene lost 1 base and the J gene lost 6 bases, with 10 bases spanning the gap. As concerns this clone: Its antigen is not identified.

The chain combines TRBV7-2 with TRBJ2-1; D not certain. What was sequenced was naive CD4+ T cells sorted from blood. Subset described: CD45RA+ positively selected. This TCR was recovered from a young man in good health. The DNA for the CDR3 is TGTGCCAGCAGCTTAGTAGTAGGTCGCAATGAGCAGTTCTTC. Translation gives CASSLVVGRNEQFF.